This TCR beta chain emerged from a study of shared clonotypes between healthy human individuals (dated by TCRdb to the early 2020s). General notes on the study: A few men and two women, aged 18 to 49 years, made up the cohort. Each donor's leukapheresis produced roughly between roughly 0.85 and 9 billion PBMCs. Different laboratories and diverse techniques were used to prepare libraries and sequence TCR repertoires, to increase sequencing depth and limit assay-specific biases. To estimate repertoire size and how much clonotype sharing occurs between individuals, the study deeply sequenced the blood TCR repertoires of five healthy adults. For each donor, three plates each were used for CD4 naive and CD4 memory, two plates were used for CD8 naive, and one plate was used for CD8 memory.

TCR CDR3 regions were amplified from genomic DNA by multiplex PCR using the deep immunoSEQ assay. Extracted genomic DNA from each cell subset was spread evenly across all wells of several immunoSEQ 96-well plates, with each plate serving as a replicate. For sorted subsets, 200 ng of genomic DNA, equivalent to about 30,000 T cell genomes, went into each replicate PCR. The purified libraries were quantified using a Qubit 3.0 fluorometer, sized with a Bioanalyzer 2100, and then quantified again using the KAPA Library Quantification kit. Every immunoSEQ 96-well plate was sequenced on a dedicated single-read 150-cycle Illumina NextSeq 550 flow cell. Per the original workflow: Because the immunoSEQ output included only junctional sequences and no quality scores, the filtering could not be the same as the filtering used for full-length reads. Sequences were annotated with PyIR, a Python wrapper for IgBLAST v1.9, using IMGT germline references to assign V/J genes and CDR3. Any read was removed if the V/J assignment was weak (E-value above 1e-6), the CDR3 was missing, or the read contained stop codons, out-of-frame junctions, or ambiguous translated residues. V3J clonotypes were defined as sequences sharing the same inferred V gene, J gene, and CDR3 amino acid sequence. Percentage overlap between repertoires was calculated by dividing the number of shared unique clonotypes by the size of the smaller repertoire. Richness of each repertoire was evaluated using RTK rarefaction, the Chao1 estimator, and Recon v2.1 estimates of unobserved clonotypes. Generation probabilities for all TCRbeta clonotypes obtained by the gDNA method from a handful of donors were computed using OLGA. What TCRdb holds here is the immuneACCESS table cut down to in-frame rearrangements. Part of the clones is not present; checked against another copy, under half of the missing clones reflect an unresolved V gene, and the others are unexplained. From that table come the V and J calls and clone size; the DNA was used to work out D and trimming. The sample table holds nearly 1 million clones, of which 76% were seen once. Nearly 1.5% of the sample lies in the top ten.

Note on this clone: The specificity of this receptor is unknown. Base qualities are not at hand, and no much larger clone is one base apart.

The donors were healthy, HIV-negative adults with no recently reported acute infections or vaccinations. All donors were Caucasian adults living in Nashville, Tennessee, USA. CD4+ T cells were enriched through magnetic negative selection, after which naive cells were positively selected on CD45RA and the remaining negative fraction served as the memory subset. Blood was obtained by leukapheresis, after which PBMCs were separated by Ficoll-Histopaque density gradient centrifugation and cryopreserved in liquid nitrogen vapor phase. Analytical flow cytometry was used to check the purity and quantity of every magnetically sorted T cell population. Genomic DNA was isolated from each sorted fraction and quantified by UV absorbance on a Nanodrop 2000c. Beyond this particular receptor, the publication reports: Compared with non-shared clonotypes, the clonotypes found in all four sorted-subset donors had higher generation probabilities. Naive subsets generally had larger estimated clonotype richness than memory subsets did. About 5% of naive CD4, around 4% of naive CD8, approximately 2.2% of memory CD4, and more than 0.35% of memory CD8 clonotypes were shared across several donors. Because the study included only a small number of donors, the genetic and exposure-history diversity represented was limited. Pairwise subsampling led to the expectation that sequencing depth would affect the degree of clonotype sharing among donors. Incomplete sequencing was indicated by rarefaction of sorted-subset datasets, despite the large sequencing depth. Only blood was sampled, and tissue TCR repertoires likely differ from those in blood.

CDR1 and CDR2, looked up from the germline V gene, are KGHSH and LQKENI. CDR3 length: 17 amino acids, cysteine to phenylalanine. Of the read, only the CDR3 DNA is kept; its 51 bases are in frame from base 1. V is trimmed back by 3 bases and J by 2 bases, and the junction contains 9 bases that no gene match accounts for. The rearranged segments are TRBV18 and TRBJ2-3, with 9 junctional bases fitting TRBD2. This TCR came from a man younger than 30 in good health. Sequencing used memory CD4+ T cells sorted from blood. The cell subset or site label corresponds to: CD45RA-negative fraction. The DNA reads TGTGCCAGCTCACCCCCTACAGCGGGAGGTGTCACAGATACGCAGTATTTT. This is translated as CASSPPTAGGVTDTQYF.